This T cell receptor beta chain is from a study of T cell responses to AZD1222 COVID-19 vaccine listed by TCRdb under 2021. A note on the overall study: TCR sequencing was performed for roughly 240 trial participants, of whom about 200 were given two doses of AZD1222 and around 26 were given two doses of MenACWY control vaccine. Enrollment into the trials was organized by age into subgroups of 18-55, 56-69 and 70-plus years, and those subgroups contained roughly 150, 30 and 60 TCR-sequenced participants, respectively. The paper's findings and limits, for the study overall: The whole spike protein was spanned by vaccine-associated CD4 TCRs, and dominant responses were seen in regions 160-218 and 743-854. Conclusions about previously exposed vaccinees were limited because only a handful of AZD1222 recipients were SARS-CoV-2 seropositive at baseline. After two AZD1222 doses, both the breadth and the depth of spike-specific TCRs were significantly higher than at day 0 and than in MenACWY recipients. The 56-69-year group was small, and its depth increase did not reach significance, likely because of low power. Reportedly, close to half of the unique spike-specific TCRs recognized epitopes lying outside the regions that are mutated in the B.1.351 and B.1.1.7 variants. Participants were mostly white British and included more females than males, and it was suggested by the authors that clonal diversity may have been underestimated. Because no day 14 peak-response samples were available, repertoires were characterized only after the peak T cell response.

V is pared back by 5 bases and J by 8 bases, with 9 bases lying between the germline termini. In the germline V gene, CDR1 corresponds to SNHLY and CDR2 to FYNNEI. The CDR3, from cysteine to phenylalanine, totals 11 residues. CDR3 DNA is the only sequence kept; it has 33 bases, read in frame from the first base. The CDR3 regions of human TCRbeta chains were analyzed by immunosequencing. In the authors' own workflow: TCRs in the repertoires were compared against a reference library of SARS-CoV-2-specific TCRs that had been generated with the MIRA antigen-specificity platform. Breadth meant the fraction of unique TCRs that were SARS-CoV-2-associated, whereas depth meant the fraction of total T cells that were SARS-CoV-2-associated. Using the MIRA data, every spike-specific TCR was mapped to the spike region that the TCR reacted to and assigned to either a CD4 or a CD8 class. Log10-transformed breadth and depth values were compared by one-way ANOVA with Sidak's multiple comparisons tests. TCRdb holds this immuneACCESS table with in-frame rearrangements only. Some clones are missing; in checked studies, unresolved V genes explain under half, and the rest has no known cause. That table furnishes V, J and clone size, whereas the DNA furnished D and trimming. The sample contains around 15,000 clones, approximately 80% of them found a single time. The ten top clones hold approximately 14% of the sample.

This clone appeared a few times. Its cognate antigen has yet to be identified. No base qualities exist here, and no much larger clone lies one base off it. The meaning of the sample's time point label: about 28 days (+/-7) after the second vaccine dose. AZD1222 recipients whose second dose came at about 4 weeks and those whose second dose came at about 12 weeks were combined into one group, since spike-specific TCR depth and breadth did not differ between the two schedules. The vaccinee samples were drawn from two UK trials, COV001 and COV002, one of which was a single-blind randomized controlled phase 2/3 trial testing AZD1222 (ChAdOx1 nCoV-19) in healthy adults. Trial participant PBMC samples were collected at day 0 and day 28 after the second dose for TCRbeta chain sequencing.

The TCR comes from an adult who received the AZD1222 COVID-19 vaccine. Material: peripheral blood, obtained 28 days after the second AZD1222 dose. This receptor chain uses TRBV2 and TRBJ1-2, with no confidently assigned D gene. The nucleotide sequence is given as TGTGCCAGCAGTTGGTACAAGGGCTACACCTTC. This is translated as CASSWYKGYTF.